The clone carrying this TCR beta chain was observed a few times. The target antigen is unknown. This may come from a read error, since a much larger clone is one base off. TCR beta cDNA was reverse-transcribed from about 500 ng of total RNA. The reaction used a constant-region primer and ProtoScript II reverse transcriptase. Sequencing libraries for TCR beta derived from three nested multiplex PCR rounds that used slightly modified ARM-PCR. Primers for the first two PCR rounds were TRBV1-TRBV30 forward primers and a C-beta reverse primer (around 11 cycles per round). Using its own MiXCR run on the multiplex PCR reads, TCRdb lists one record per CDR3 protein. The sample records approximately 79,000 distinct CDR3 sequences, roughly two thirds being singletons. The data belong to a study of tumor-infiltrating lymphocytes in primary liver carcinoma. Overall study: Ranging in age from 30 to 69 years, the patients were men and women.

Overall study results and limits: Relative to tumor region pairs, the tumor-adjacent and tumor-blood pairs showed overlap that was lower. Merely about 7.5-24% of top clones occurred in all five tumor regions.

Total RNA and DNA came together from approximately 22-30 mg of bulk tissue without cell sorting. In every tumor sample, viable tumor cells made up over 85%. V lost 4 bases, J lost 2 bases, and 15 bases lay in between. Germline loops: CDR1 SGHKS, CDR2 YYEKEE (reference sequence). The CDR3 loop spans 15 amino acids. The chain has TRBV5-5 and TRBJ1-2; D may be TRBD1 (6 bases). Sequences were obtained from liver tumor tissue from sampling region 4. Indicated subset: tumor region T4, right-lateral pole. This receptor was taken from a man aged 40-55 years with primary liver carcinoma and hepatitis B virus infection. The CDR3 protein is CASSMYGRGNYGYTF. The CDR3 nucleotides read TGTGCCAGCAGCATGTATGGCAGGGGAAACTATGGCTACACCTTC. Full variable domain (outside the CDR3, taken from reference TRBV5-5 and TRBJ1-2): DAGVTQSPTHLIKTRGQQVTLRCSPISGHKSVSWYQQVLGQGPQFIFQYYEKEERGRGNFPDRFSARQFPNYSSELNVNALLLGDSALYLCASSMYGRGNYGYTFGSGTRLTVV.